The T cell receptor (beta chain) under discussion was sequenced for a study of cytomegalovirus exposure and HLA in healthy donors. Study information: A prior analysis found roughly 110 million unique TCR beta sequences from 170 million or so T cells. A data release that came early held roughly 85 million unique TCRs from HLA-typed donors. General study points: Later analysis demonstrated an association between a missense DCLRE1C variant and TCR beta V- and J-gene trimming. As immune exposure information, only CMV serostatus was available.

This PCR relied on a set of 60 Vbeta primers and 13 Jbeta primers. This table comes from immunoSEQ multiplex PCR, and its TCRdb copy is limited to in-frame clones, with some not included. This sample contains under 65,000 clones. This CDR3 has 14 residues. With 3 bases removed from V and 0 bases from J, the gap between germline ends came to 6 bases. Germline CDR1 LNHDA, CDR2 SQIVND (reference sequence). About this clone: What it binds is not known.

The chain employs TRBV19 and TRBJ2-4; D is ambiguous. Sequenced input: PBMCs. The origin of this receptor is a woman in her forties in good health and CMV-seronegative. The CDR3 region is CASSIGGAKNIQYF. The CDR3 DNA reads as TGTGCCAGTAGTATCGGCGGAGCCAAAAACATTCAGTACTTC.